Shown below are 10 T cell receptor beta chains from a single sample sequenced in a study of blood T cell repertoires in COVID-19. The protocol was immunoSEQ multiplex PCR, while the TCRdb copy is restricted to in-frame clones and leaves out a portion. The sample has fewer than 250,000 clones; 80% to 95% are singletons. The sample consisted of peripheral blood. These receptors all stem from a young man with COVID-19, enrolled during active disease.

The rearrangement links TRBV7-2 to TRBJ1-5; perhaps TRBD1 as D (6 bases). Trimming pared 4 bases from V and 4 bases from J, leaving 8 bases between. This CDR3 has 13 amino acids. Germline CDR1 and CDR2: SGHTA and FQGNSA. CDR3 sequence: CASSWTENQPQHF. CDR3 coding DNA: TGTGCCAGCAGCTGGACAGAAAATCAGCCCCAGCATTTT.

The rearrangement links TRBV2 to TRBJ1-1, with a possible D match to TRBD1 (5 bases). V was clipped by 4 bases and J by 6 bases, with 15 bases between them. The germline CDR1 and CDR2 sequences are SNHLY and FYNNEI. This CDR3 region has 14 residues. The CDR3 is CASSVAGPGAEAFF. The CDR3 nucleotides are TGTGCCAGCAGTGTGGCAGGGCCGGGCGCTGAAGCTTTCTTT.

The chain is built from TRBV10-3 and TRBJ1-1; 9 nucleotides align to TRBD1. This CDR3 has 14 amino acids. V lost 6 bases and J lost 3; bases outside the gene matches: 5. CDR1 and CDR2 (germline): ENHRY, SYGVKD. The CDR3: CAIRRTGEDTEAFF. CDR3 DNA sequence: TGTGCCATCAGAAGGACAGGGGAGGACACTGAAGCTTTCTTT.

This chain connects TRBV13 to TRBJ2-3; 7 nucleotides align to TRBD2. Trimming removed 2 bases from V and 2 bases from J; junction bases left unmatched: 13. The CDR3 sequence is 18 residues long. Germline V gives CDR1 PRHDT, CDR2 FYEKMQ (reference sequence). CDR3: CASSLLGDGSGDTDTQYF. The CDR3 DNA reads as TGTGCCAGCAGCTTATTGGGGGATGGGAGCGGGGACACAGATACGCAGTATTTT.

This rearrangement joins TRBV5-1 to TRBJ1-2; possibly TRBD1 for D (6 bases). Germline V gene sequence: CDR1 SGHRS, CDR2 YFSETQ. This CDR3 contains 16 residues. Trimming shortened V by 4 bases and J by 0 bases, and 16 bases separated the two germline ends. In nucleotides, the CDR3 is TGCGCCAGCAGCAACCCTACAGGGCTGGCTAACTATGGCTACACCTTC. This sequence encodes CASSNPTGLANYGYTF.

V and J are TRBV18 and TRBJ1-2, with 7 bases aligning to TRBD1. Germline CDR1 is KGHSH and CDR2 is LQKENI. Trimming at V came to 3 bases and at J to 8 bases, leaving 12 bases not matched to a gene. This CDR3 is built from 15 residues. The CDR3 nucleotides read TGTGCCAGCTCACCGAGGACAGGCCACGGTCGGGGCTACACCTTC. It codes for CASSPRTGHGRGYTF.

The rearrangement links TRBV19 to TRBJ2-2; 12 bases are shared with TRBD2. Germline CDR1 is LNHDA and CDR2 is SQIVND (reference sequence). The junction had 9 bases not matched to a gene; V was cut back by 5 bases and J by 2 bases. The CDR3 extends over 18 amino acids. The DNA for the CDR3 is TGTGCCAGTAGTCGGGGGTGGACTAGCGGGGTAAACACCGGGGAGCTGTTTTTT. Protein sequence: CASSRGWTSGVNTGELFF.

CDR3: CASSSWDRANYGYTF. For the CDR3, the DNA is TGTGCCAGCAGCTCATGGGACAGAGCTAACTATGGCTACACCTTC. J is TRBJ1-2 and V is TRBV9; 7 bases are a match to TRBD1. CDR3 size: 15 residues. V lost 4 bases and J lost 0; bases outside the gene matches: 6. Germline CDR1 SGDLS, CDR2 YYNGEE.

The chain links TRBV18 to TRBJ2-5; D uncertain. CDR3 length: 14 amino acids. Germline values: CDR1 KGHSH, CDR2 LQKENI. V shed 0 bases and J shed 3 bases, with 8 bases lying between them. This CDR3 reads CASSPPEQEETQYF. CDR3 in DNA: TGTGCCAGCTCACCACCGGAGCAAGAAGAGACCCAGTACTTC.

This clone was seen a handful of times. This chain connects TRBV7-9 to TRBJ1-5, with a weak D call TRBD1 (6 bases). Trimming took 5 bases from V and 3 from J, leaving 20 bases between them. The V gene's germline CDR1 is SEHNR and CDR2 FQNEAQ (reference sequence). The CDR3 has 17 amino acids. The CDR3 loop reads CASSSNRRGGTNQPQHF. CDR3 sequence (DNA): TGTGCCAGCAGCAGCAACAGGCGGGGGGGCACCAATCAGCCCCAGCATTTT.